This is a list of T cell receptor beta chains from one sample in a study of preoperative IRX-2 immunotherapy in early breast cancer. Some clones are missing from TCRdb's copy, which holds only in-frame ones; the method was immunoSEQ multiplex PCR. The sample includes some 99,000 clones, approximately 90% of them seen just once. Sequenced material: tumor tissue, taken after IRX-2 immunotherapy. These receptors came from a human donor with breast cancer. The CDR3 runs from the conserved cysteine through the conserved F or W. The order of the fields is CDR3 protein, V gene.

CDR3aa: CASSKYGEQFF
v_gene: TRBV19

CDR3aa: CASLGGKANQPQHF
v_gene: TRBV19

CDR3aa: CASSVSSGPYEQYF
v_gene: TRBV5-1

CDR3aa: CASNDRFSGANVLTF
v_gene: TRBV19

CDR3aa: CASSRSTSENEKLFF
v_gene: TRBV7-1

CDR3aa: CASSYSGRPEQYF
v_gene: TRBV6-8

CDR3aa: CASRALGATDTQYF
v_gene: TRBV22-1

CDR3aa: CASSQGQGAVNQPQHF
v_gene: TRBV19

CDR3aa: CASSEGLAGGIPYEQYF
v_gene: TRBV5-1

CDR3aa: CASSQVANGQSNTIYF
v_gene: TRBV4-1

CDR3aa: CASSAQQGRGEKLFF
v_gene: TRBV19

CDR3aa: CAWNQWRDQPQHF
v_gene: TRBV30

CDR3aa: CASSWRGEDTQYF
v_gene: TRBV7-2

CDR3aa: CASSPPLGDYNEQFF
v_gene: TRBV18

CDR3aa: CASSQFRTGEETQYF
v_gene: TRBV1

CDR3aa: CSGSSGSSTDTQYF
v_gene: TRBV29-1

CDR3aa: CASSYFSGRSRETQYF
v_gene: TRBV7-6

CDR3aa: CATGGQSGEQFF
v_gene: TRBV22-1

CDR3aa: CSVPGGGYGYGYTF
v_gene: TRBV29-1

CDR3aa: CASSLTGGANVLTF
v_gene: TRBV11-1

CDR3aa: CASSEEGPPDRFF
v_gene: TRBV10-1

CDR3aa: CASSPVGRGDLNTEAFF
v_gene: TRBV7-1

CDR3aa: CASSPAEVTEQYF
v_gene: TRBV18

CDR3aa: CASSQDSPNQPQHF
v_gene: TRBV5-1

CDR3aa: CASRGQGAGKSGEQYF
v_gene: TRBV6-4

CDR3aa: CAWSRSRGRAGDSPLHF
v_gene: TRBV30

CDR3aa: CASSFGGDSNQPQHF
v_gene: TRBV12-1

CDR3aa: CASSLTGTGDSPLHF
v_gene: TRBV18

CDR3aa: CASSIYSRESYGYTF
v_gene: TRBV19

CDR3aa: CASSPLGGVATGELFF
v_gene: TRBV18

CDR3aa: CASSPPEVATNEKLFF
v_gene: TRBV18

CDR3aa: CASSIRQGDGYTF
v_gene: TRBV19

CDR3aa: CASSSGGQGYGYTF
v_gene: TRBV28

CDR3aa: CASSLGHFSGANVLTF
v_gene: TRBV11-3

CDR3aa: CAWSFGGSEAFF
v_gene: TRBV30

CDR3aa: CAWVLGYNTEAFF
v_gene: TRBV30

CDR3aa: CASSQVNNQPQHF
v_gene: TRBV10-2

CDR3aa: CASSLVGFGYGYTF
v_gene: TRBV11-3

CDR3aa: CASSLAGGGSSYEQYF
v_gene: TRBV5-1

CDR3aa: CSAERGASGYTF
v_gene: TRBV29-1

CDR3aa: CASHRGLAGGRDTQYF
v_gene: TRBV12-2

CDR3aa: CASSLVAGGLYEQYF
v_gene: TRBV5-1

CDR3aa: CASSLGPTRADNEQFF
v_gene: TRBV11-3

CDR3aa: CASSYNAGGDGYTF
v_gene: TRBV6-8

CDR3aa: CASSPRQVGGATEAFF
v_gene: TRBV5-1

CDR3aa: CASSLPRGGPSGDGYTF
v_gene: TRBV19

CDR3aa: CASSLLQGGETQYF
v_gene: TRBV5-1

CDR3aa: CAWNQGLNNSPLHF
v_gene: TRBV30

CDR3aa: CASSKLIRDWNGYTF
v_gene: TRBV6-7

CDR3aa: CASSPMEGVGNTIYF
v_gene: TRBV18

CDR3aa: CASSPLTRDTEAFF
v_gene: TRBV18

CDR3aa: CASSHGTVGDNEQFF
v_gene: TRBV19

CDR3aa: CASSLGAAGANVLTF
v_gene: TRBV5-1

CDR3aa: CASSEIQGEAFF
v_gene: TRBV19

CDR3aa: CASSLQRDAYSGNTIYF
v_gene: TRBV7-7